This passage covers 28 T cell receptor beta chains from one sample sequenced in a study of CXCR3-negative and CXCR3-positive naive CD8 T cells. UMI-labeled 5' RACE yielded the TRB cDNA libraries. TCRdb re-called the 5' RACE reads, yielding one record per CDR3 amino acid sequence without DNA. This table holds 45,000 to 70,000 distinct CDR3 sequences. Sequenced sample: memory CD8+ T cells from blood. The receptor set was obtained from a human donor in good health. Some clones in this sample may be carry-over from other donors' samples.

This sequence joins TRBV7-6 and TRBJ1-1. The CDR3 has 14 residues. CDR1 and CDR2 (germline): SGHVS, FNYEAQ. This CDR3 is CASRPVDMNTEAFF.

The J gene is TRBJ2-1, the V gene TRBV29-1; the TCRdb D gene call, TRBD2, has no DNA to confirm it. Germline CDR1 SQVTM, CDR2 ANQGSEA. This CDR3 comprises 19 residues. Here the CDR3 reads CSVEGLLAGGRSSYNEQFF.

The chain uses TRBV5-6 and TRBJ2-7; without DNA, the TCRdb call of TRBD2 cannot be checked. The CDR3 spans 16 residues. Germline V lookup: CDR1 SGHDT, CDR2 YYEEEE. CDR3 amino acids: CASSSGLAGAIVEQYF.

The chain combines TRBV6-5 with TRBJ2-1; TCRdb designates TRBD1, a call that cannot be tested without DNA. From germline, CDR1 is MNHEY and CDR2 SVGAGI. The CDR3 runs to 18 residues. The CDR3 loop is CASSTLGTSLSSYNEQFF.

The chain is built from TRBV7-6 and TRBJ1-1. The CDR3 loop spans 12 amino acids. Germline-derived CDR1 and CDR2 are SGHVS and FNYEAQ. CDR3 region: CASSTMNTEAFF.

J is TRBJ1-4 and V is TRBV28; TCRdb outputs TRBD1, but without DNA this stays unchecked. Germline V gene lookup returns CDR1 MDHEN and CDR2 SYDVKM. The CDR3 runs to 15 residues. CDR3 protein: CASSDLGQQDEKLFF. The full variable domain, rest sourced from reference TRBV28 and TRBJ1-4, is DVKVTQSSRYLVKRTGEKVFLECVQDMDHENMFWYRQDPGLGLRLIYFSYDVKMKEKGDIPEGYSVSREKKERFSLILESASTNQTSMYLCASSDLGQQDEKLFFGSGTQLSVL.

The genes are TRBV29-1 and TRBJ1-2; there is no DNA to check the TCRdb D call of TRBD1. CDR1 and CDR2 (germline): SQVTM, ANQGSEA. CDR3 length: 12 residues. The CDR3 loop is CSADREDYGYTF.

This sequence joins TRBV7-2 and TRBJ2-7. The CDR3 runs to 14 residues. Germline CDR1 and CDR2: SGHTA and FQGNSA. CDR3 sequence: CASSSPLAVNEQYF. The full variable domain, in which reference TRBV7-2 and TRBJ2-7 provide the parts outside the CDR3, is GAGVSQSPSNKVTEKGKDVELRCDPISGHTALYWYRQSLGQGLEFLIYFQGNSAPDKSGLPSDRFSAERTGGSVSTLTIQRTQQEDSAVYLCASSSPLAVNEQYFGPGTRLTVT.

The gene calls are TRBV15 and TRBJ2-1; the D call of TRBD1 rests on TCRdb alone, since no DNA is present to check it. This CDR3 has 14 amino acids. Germline CDR1 and CDR2: LNHNV and YYDKDF (reference sequence). CDR3 amino acids: CATRSTGTGHEQFF.

This sequence joins TRBV9 and TRBJ2-5; the D call from TCRdb, TRBD2, cannot be confirmed without DNA. The germline gives CDR1 SGDLS, CDR2 YYNGEE. The CDR3 contains 14 residues. The CDR3 reads CASSVATGRETQYF. The full variable domain, in which reference TRBV9 and TRBJ2-5 provide the parts outside the CDR3, is DSGVTQTPKHLITATGQRVTLRCSPRSGDLSVYWYQQSLDQGLQFLIQYYNGEERAKGNILERFSAQQFPDLHSELNLSSLELGDSALYFCASSVATGRETQYFGPGTRLLVL.

This rearrangement joins TRBV19 to TRBJ1-1; without DNA, the TCRdb call of TRBD1 cannot be checked. Germline V gene data show CDR1 as LNHDA and CDR2 as SQIVND (reference sequence). This CDR3 is built from 14 residues. The CDR3 is CASRPRTVPRGAFF.

V and J are TRBV4-1 and TRBJ2-7. CDR1 and CDR2 (germline): MGHRA, YSYEKL. The CDR3 spans 13 residues. The CDR3 protein is CASSHTIDYEQYF.

The rearrangement uses TRBV5-1 and TRBJ2-1; TCRdb returns TRBD2, unconfirmable since there is no DNA. Germline CDR1 is SGHRS and CDR2 is YFSETQ. The CDR3 runs to 13 residues. The CDR3 spells CASSLEGSNEQFF.

V and J are TRBV2 and TRBJ1-1; TCRdb designates TRBD1, a call that cannot be tested without DNA. This CDR3 region has 11 residues. CDR1 and CDR2 (germline): SNHLY, FYNNEI. The CDR3 spells CASSGTEEAFF.

This sequence joins TRBV7-9 and TRBJ2-3; TCRdb selects TRBD1, and the lack of DNA leaves this call unchecked. The CDR3 covers 15 residues. Germline-derived CDR1 and CDR2 are SEHNR and FQNEAQ (reference sequence). The CDR3: CASSLELGGTDTQYF.

Judged by frequency, this clonotype is medium-sized. This chain links TRBV6-5 with TRBJ2-2; as DNA is missing, the TRBD1 call by TCRdb cannot be tested. Germline CDR1 MNHEY, CDR2 SVGAGI. The CDR3 sequence is 14 residues long. The CDR3 loop is CASSPGLGAGELFF.

This chain joins TRBV7-9 and TRBJ2-7; TCRdb's D call of TRBD1 is untestable without DNA. Looked up from germline, CDR1 is SEHNR and CDR2 is FQNEAQ (reference sequence). The CDR3 is 12 amino acids. The CDR3 region is CASSSDKSEQYF.

This chain links TRBV18 with TRBJ2-3. Germline V gene lookup returns CDR1 KGHSH and CDR2 LQKENI. The CDR3 runs 12 residues. The CDR3 loop is CASSRTDDTQYF.

J is TRBJ2-5 and V is TRBV29-1; there is no DNA to check the TCRdb D call of TRBD1. Germline V gene data show CDR1 as SQVTM and CDR2 as ANQGSEA. This CDR3 is built from 13 residues. CDR3 residues: CSVLGTEVETQYF.

The V and J genes are TRBV29-1 and TRBJ1-5; the D gene TCRdb calls, TRBD1, cannot be checked with no DNA. The CDR3 runs to 13 residues. The V gene's germline CDR1 is SQVTM and CDR2 ANQGSEA. Here the CDR3 reads CSVGVGVDQPQHF.

The rearrangement links TRBV20-1 to TRBJ1-4; TCRdb selects TRBD1, and the lack of DNA leaves this call unchecked. CDR1 is DFQATT and CDR2 is SNEGSKA in the germline V gene (reference sequence). The CDR3 has 15 amino acids. The CDR3 here is CSARDFTGDLEKLFF.

The chain is built from TRBV15 and TRBJ2-1; the D call from TCRdb, TRBD2, cannot be confirmed without DNA. The V gene's germline CDR1 is LNHNV and CDR2 YYDKDF (reference sequence). The CDR3 consists of 15 residues. CDR3 loop: CATSRGREAPNEQFF.

The chain couples TRBV29-1 to TRBJ2-5; TCRdb reports TRBD2, a call that lacks DNA to check it against. Germline V gene sequence: CDR1 SQVTM, CDR2 ANQGSEA. The CDR3 is 14 amino acids. The CDR3 sequence: CSVVRREARETQYF.

The V and J genes are TRBV6-1 and TRBJ2-7; TCRdb's D call, TRBD2, is unchecked because there is no DNA. CDR1 and CDR2 from the germline V gene are MNHNS and SASEGT. The CDR3 sequence is 15 residues long. The CDR3 region is CASSATSGANYEQYF.

This chain joins TRBV4-3 and TRBJ2-4; there is no DNA to check the TCRdb D call of TRBD1. Per the germline V gene, CDR1 is LGHNA and CDR2 is YSLEER. CDR3 length: 15 residues. The CDR3 loop reads CASSPTGDPKNIQYF.

The CDR3 spells CASSSTSPLAGEKNEQFF. The chain carries TRBV6-2 or TRBV6-3 and TRBJ2-1; TCRdb proposes TRBD2, but this gene call is untestable without DNA. CDR3 length: 18 amino acids. The germline V gene encodes CDR1 MNHEY and CDR2 SVGEGT.

This sequence joins TRBV6-4 and TRBJ2-3; the TCRdb call, TRBD1, lacks DNA for checking. Germline loops: CDR1 MRHNA, CDR2 SNTAGT. This CDR3 is built from 14 residues. Here the CDR3 reads CASSDSQATDTQYF.

The chain carries TRBV7-6 and TRBJ2-2; with no DNA, the TCRdb D assignment of TRBD2 cannot be verified. Germline V CDR1 and CDR2: SGHVS, FNYEAQ. There are 20 residues in the CDR3. CDR3 sequence: CASSRWDLPTNSTNTGELFF.